Sequencing of this T cell receptor (beta chain) was carried out in a study of technical replicates of blood from four donors. V lost 4 bases and J 3 bases, leaving 10 bases between the germline ends. This CDR3 is built from 14 residues. Germline V gene data show CDR1 as SGDLS and CDR2 as YYNGEE. The table came from immunoSEQ multiplex PCR; TCRdb's copy has only in-frame clones and leaves some out. The sample holds tens of thousands of clones; around 87% are singletons and the top ten take 5% to 6.5%. The gene calls are TRBV9 and TRBJ2-2; the D is unclear. What was sequenced was PBMCs. This receptor was taken from a human donor in good health. Some clones in this sample may be carry-over from other donors' samples. CDR3 protein: CASSPLPHTGELFF. The CDR3, as DNA: TGTGCCAGCAGCCCCCTTCCCCACACCGGGGAGCTGTTTTTT.